This T cell receptor beta chain comes out of a study of blood T cell repertoires in COVID-19. V lost 4 bases to trimming and J lost 2 bases, with 12 bases between them. There are 14 residues in the CDR3. Germline CDR1 reads SGHNT; CDR2 reads YYREEE (reference sequence). Only in-frame clones appear in the TCRdb table, and some are missing; sequencing was by immunoSEQ multiplex PCR. The data show tens of thousands of clones, over 80% seen once. The source is a human donor in a cohort sampled during active COVID-19. The chain is built from TRBV5-4 and TRBJ1-1; D gene unclear. The sample comprised peripheral blood. CDR3 loop: CASSNRDANTEAFF. The CDR3, as DNA: TGTGCCAGCAGCAACCGGGATGCTAACACTGAAGCTTTCTTT.